The clone carrying this T cell receptor (beta chain) appeared a few times. TCRdb recomputed calls from the RT-PCR reads with MiXCR, one row per CDR3 protein. The sample contains almost 700,000 distinct CDR3 sequences, 11% to 15% of which appear only once. J lost 4 bases, V lost 1 base, and 18 bases had no gene match. There are 19 residues in the CDR3. CDR1 LGHDT and CDR2 YNNKEL come from the germline V gene (reference sequence). The rearrangement joins TRBV3-1 to TRBJ1-2; TRBD1 matches 7 bases. The specimen sequenced was memory CD4+ T cells from blood. The sequence derives from a female donor in good health, serving as a healthy control. DNA of the CDR3: TGTGCCAGCAGCCAAGTACGTATAATGAGGGGGCGTTTCGGCTATGGCTACACCTTC. Encoded protein: CASSQVRIMRGRFGYGYTF.